Following are 23 T cell receptor beta chains from one sample sequenced in a study of cytotoxic CD8 clonotypes in ibrutinib-treated CLL. Produced via immunoSEQ multiplex PCR; TCRdb's table is partial and in-frame only. The sample yields 80,000 to 95,000 clones, 70% to 80% seen once. Source: PBMCs, taken after 12 months of ibrutinib treatment. The receptors derive from a human donor with chronic lymphocytic leukemia.

The chain joins TRBV2 to TRBJ2-7, with D uncertain. CDR3 length: 15 amino acids. Deletions cut 7 bases from V and 1 base from J, with 17 bases between. Germline V lookup: CDR1 SNHLY, CDR2 FYNNEI. DNA for the CDR3: TGTGCCAGCAACCCGACGCTTGGGTCTTCCTACGAGCAGTACTTC. Protein sequence: CASNPTLGSSYEQYF.

The chain has TRBV5-1 and TRBJ1-1; 7 nucleotides line up with TRBD1. V trimming: 4 bases; J trimming: 3 bases; junction bases outside the gene matches: 9. The CDR3 totals 15 residues. Germline V gene lookup returns CDR1 SGHRS and CDR2 YFSETQ. CDR3 in amino acids: CASSTDRAEDTEAFF. Written as DNA, the CDR3 is TGCGCCAGCAGCACCGACAGGGCCGAGGACACTGAAGCTTTCTTT.

J is TRBJ2-7 and V is TRBV2; no clear D. This CDR3 spans 13 amino acids. CDR1 SNHLY and CDR2 FYNNEI come from the germline V gene. Trimming took off 3 bases at V and 2 bases at J, with 8 bases between the two ends. The CDR3 loop reads CASSDTKPYEQYF. The DNA for the CDR3 is TGTGCCAGCAGTGACACGAAACCCTACGAGCAGTACTTC.

The chain carries TRBV28 and TRBJ2-7; D is possibly TRBD2 (6 bases). Germline CDR1 reads MDHEN; CDR2 reads SYDVKM. CDR3 size: 14 residues. V shed 7 bases and J shed 5 bases, with 18 bases lying between them. The CDR3 region is CASITGDWGHEQYF. CDR3 nucleotides: TGTGCCAGCATCACCGGGGACTGGGGTCACGAGCAGTACTTC.

The chain couples TRBV29-1 to TRBJ2-2, with D possibly being TRBD1 (5 bases). V shed 3 bases and J shed 1 base, with 6 bases lying between them. The germline V gene encodes CDR1 SQVTM and CDR2 ANQGSEA. The CDR3 is made up of 13 amino acids. CDR3 sequence reads: CSVDQGNTGELFF. The CDR3 DNA is TGCAGCGTTGATCAGGGGAACACCGGGGAGCTGTTTTTT.

The chain employs TRBV28 and TRBJ2-2, with D possibly being TRBD2 (5 bases). This CDR3 comprises 16 residues. Germline V lookup: CDR1 MDHEN, CDR2 SYDVKM. V dropped 4 bases and J dropped 5 bases, with 17 bases sitting between them. The chain's CDR3 is CASSSPPGRGTGELFF. DNA for the CDR3: TGTGCCAGCAGTTCCCCCCCAGGTAGAGGGACCGGGGAGCTGTTTTTT.

The V and J genes are TRBV2 and TRBJ2-5; perhaps D is TRBD1 or TRBD2 (5 bases each). The germline CDR1 and CDR2 sequences are SNHLY and FYNNEI. V was shortened by 5 bases and J by 7 bases, with 17 bases between the two germline ends. The CDR3 covers 14 residues. CDR3 bases: TGTGCCAGCAGTCAAACCCGGGACCCTGGGACCCAGTACTTC. Its translation is CASSQTRDPGTQYF.

This rearrangement joins TRBV5-1 to TRBJ2-3; D is unresolved. Germline lookup yields CDR1 SGHRS and CDR2 YFSETQ. Trimming pared 0 bases from V and 5 bases from J, leaving 7 bases between. The CDR3 covers 13 residues. CDR3 sequence (DNA): TGCGCCAGCAGCTTGGGCTCACTAGATACGCAGTATTTT. This gives the protein CASSLGSLDTQYF.

The chain carries TRBV5-1 and TRBJ2-3; the match to TRBD1 covers 7 bases. CDR3 size: 15 residues. Trimming at V came to 2 bases and at J to 0 bases, leaving 3 bases not matched to a gene. Germline V CDR1 and CDR2: SGHRS, YFSETQ. The CDR3 sequence is CASSFLGQSTDTQYF. The CDR3 nucleotides read TGCGCCAGCAGCTTCCTGGGACAGAGCACAGATACGCAGTATTTT.

The chain has TRBV18 and TRBJ1-4, with D possibly TRBD1 on 6 matching bases. Germline CDR1 reads KGHSH; CDR2 reads LQKENI. The CDR3 loop spans 15 amino acids. V lost 3 bases to trimming and J lost 8 bases, with 16 bases between them. CDR3 loop: CASSPPGAGEEKLFF. The DNA of the CDR3 is TGTGCCAGCTCACCGCCCGGGGCAGGGGAGGAAAAACTGTTTTTT.

This clone was found a few times. The chain joins TRBV28 to TRBJ1-5; D perhaps matches TRBD1 (6 bases). The CDR3 covers 16 residues. Trimming removed 2 bases from V and 4 bases from J, with 15 bases in between. The germline gives CDR1 MDHEN, CDR2 SYDVKM. The CDR3 bases are TGTGCCAGCAGTTTAGTGGGGGCGTTGGGGAATCAGCCCCAGCATTTT. This sequence encodes CASSLVGALGNQPQHF.

This rearrangement joins TRBV5-1 to TRBJ2-7; 8 bases are a match to TRBD1. Unmatched junction bases numbered 15, after V lost 4 bases and J lost 12 bases. The germline CDR1 and CDR2 sequences are SGHRS and YFSETQ. The CDR3 is made up of 14 amino acids. The CDR3, as DNA: TGCGCCAGCAGCCATCGAACCGACAGGGGTGAGTTGTACTTC. As protein: CASSHRTDRGELYF.

This clone was counted once. The chain links TRBV28 to TRBJ2-3; 10 positions agree with TRBD2. Germline V gives CDR1 MDHEN, CDR2 SYDVKM. J gave up 0 bases and V 3 bases, and 18 bases lay outside the gene matches. The CDR3 consists of 21 residues. The CDR3 sequence is CASSLTAGGPPGGPSTDTQYF. CDR3 coding DNA: TGTGCCAGCAGTTTGACAGCGGGAGGGCCCCCCGGCGGGCCTAGCACAGATACGCAGTATTTT.

The chain employs TRBV28 and TRBJ1-6, with D unclear. This CDR3 region has 13 residues. Deletions cut 6 bases from V and 10 bases from J, with 13 bases between. CDR1 is MDHEN and CDR2 is SYDVKM in the germline V gene. The CDR3 here is CASRTSLDSPLHF. The CDR3 DNA reads as TGTGCCAGCAGAACGAGCCTAGACTCACCCCTCCACTTT. The variable domain in full, with the rest retrieved from reference TRBV28 and TRBJ1-6, is DVKVTQSSRYLVKRTGEKVFLECVQDMDHENMFWYRQDPGLGLRLIYFSYDVKMKEKGDIPEGYSVSREKKERFSLILESASTNQTSMYLCASRTSLDSPLHFGNGTRLTVT.

The rearrangement joins TRBV9 to TRBJ2-1; maybe TRBD2 (7 bases). Trimming pared 4 bases from V and 3 bases from J, leaving 17 bases between. CDR1 and CDR2 (germline): SGDLS, YYNGEE. CDR3 length: 16 amino acids. The CDR3 reads CASSSEGGHYYNEQFF. DNA of the CDR3: TGTGCCAGCAGCTCTGAGGGGGGGCACTACTACAATGAGCAGTTCTTC.

J is TRBJ2-7 and V is TRBV25-1; 12 bases map to TRBD1. With 4 bases clipped from V and 5 bases from J, the junction kept 6 bases outside the gene matches. CDR1 and CDR2 (germline): MGHDK, SYGVNS. This CDR3 region has 15 residues. Here the CDR3 reads CASSAPGTGGDEQYF. The DNA for the CDR3 is TGTGCCAGCAGTGCCCCCGGGACAGGGGGCGACGAGCAGTACTTC.

The V and J genes are TRBV7-8 and TRBJ2-1; 10 bases line up with TRBD2. This CDR3 spans 18 amino acids. Germline lookup yields CDR1 SGHVS and CDR2 FQNEAQ. Unmatched junction bases numbered 14, after V lost 5 bases and J lost 4 bases. The CDR3 DNA follows: TGTGCCAGCAGCCCCGGGCGGCTAGCGGGGGCCAATTACAATGAGCAGTTCTTC. This encodes CASSPGRLAGANYNEQFF.

The chain combines TRBV11-3 with TRBJ2-1; the D gene is possibly TRBD2 (7 bases). Germline loops: CDR1 SGHNT, CDR2 YENEEA. With 5 bases removed from V and 2 bases from J, the gap between germline ends came to 16 bases. The CDR3 length is 16 residues. The CDR3 is CASSPGGGPPYNEQFF. The CDR3 coding sequence is TGTGCCAGCAGCCCGGGGGGCGGCCCACCCTACAATGAGCAGTTCTTC.

V and J are TRBV4-2 and TRBJ1-5; D possibly corresponds to TRBD1 (5 bases). Germline V lookup: CDR1 LGHNA, CDR2 YNFKEQ. The length of the CDR3 is 15 residues. V lost 6 bases, J lost 6 bases, and 18 bases lay in between. Here the CDR3 DNA reads TGTGCCAGCAGTACTGGAGGGGAACTTTCTCAGCCCCAGCATTTT. It translates to CASSTGGELSQPQHF.

CDR3 in amino acids: CASSLLGAPGGRNTEAFF. The DNA for the CDR3 is TGTGCCAGCAGTCTCTTGGGGGCACCCGGCGGGAGGAACACTGAAGCTTTCTTT. This sequence joins TRBV27 and TRBJ1-1; D is perhaps TRBD1 (6 bases). From germline, CDR1 is MNHEY and CDR2 SMNVEV (reference sequence). The CDR3 loop spans 18 amino acids. Trimming took off 5 bases at V and 1 base at J, with 23 bases between the two ends.

V is TRBV5-1 and J is TRBJ1-1, with D tentatively TRBD1 (5 bases). The CDR3 contains 18 residues. V was cut by 4 bases and J by 0 bases, with 22 bases left in between. Germline CDR1 reads SGHRS; CDR2 reads YFSETQ. The CDR3 reads CASSLGPHSDRLNTEAFF. The DNA of the CDR3 is TGCGCCAGCAGCCTGGGTCCCCACAGCGACAGATTGAACACTGAAGCTTTCTTT.

The CDR3 protein is CASSDNRGVEAFF. CDR3 in DNA: TGTGCCAGCAGTGATAACAGGGGCGTCGAAGCTTTCTTT. The V and J genes are TRBV6-1 and TRBJ1-1, with 7 bases lining up with TRBD1. The CDR3 sequence is 13 residues long. V shed 3 bases, J shed 8 bases, and the junction held 6 bases outside the gene matches. Germline V gives CDR1 MNHNS, CDR2 SASEGT.

This clone was picked up many times. The V and J genes are TRBV10-3 and TRBJ2-1, with a possible D match to TRBD1 (6 bases). This CDR3 has 13 amino acids. Germline CDR1 and CDR2: ENHRY and SYGVKD. The ends were cut back, 6 bases at V and 2 bases at J, with 8 bases in the middle. The CDR3, as DNA: TGTGCCATCAGGGGGGCACCCTACAATGAGCAGTTCTTC. Translated: CAIRGAPYNEQFF.